These 28 T cell receptor beta chains share one sample of origin, sequenced in a study of blood T cell repertoires in COVID-19. Here immunoSEQ multiplex PCR was the method, and the copy in TCRdb shows in-frame clones only, minus some. The table has roughly 73,000 clones, roughly 88% seen once. Specimen: peripheral blood. The origin of the receptors is a man in his 70s with active or convalescent COVID-19.

The gene calls are TRBV3-1 (or the pseudogene TRBV3-2) and TRBJ2-7, with 8 bases lining up with TRBD1. This CDR3 has 14 amino acids. V trimming: 5 bases; J trimming: 5 bases; junction bases outside the gene matches: 8. Germline V gene data show CDR1 as LGHDT and CDR2 as YNNKEL (reference sequence). CDR3: CASSTWTGIDEQYF. The DNA for the CDR3 is TGTGCCAGCAGCACATGGACAGGGATAGACGAGCAGTACTTC.

The genes are TRBV7-9 and TRBJ1-3; TRBD1 matches 7 bases. This CDR3 spans 16 amino acids. Germline V gene data show CDR1 as SEHNR and CDR2 as FQNEAQ (reference sequence). The V segment lost 5 bases and the J segment 2 bases; nucleotides outside the gene matches: 9. The CDR3 protein is CASSTTTGSTGNTIYF. The DNA of the CDR3 is TGTGCCAGCAGCACAACGACAGGGTCGACTGGAAACACCATATATTTT.

This clone was found once. Distinct nucleotide sequences in the sample also encode this CDR3. V gene TRBV20-1 combines with J gene TRBJ2-3, with TRBD2 matching over 14 bases. Germline assignment: CDR1 DFQATT and CDR2 SNEGSKA (reference sequence). V lost 3 bases to trimming and J lost 9 bases; unmatched junction nucleotides: 8. The CDR3 totals 15 residues. CDR3 DNA: TGCAGTGCTAGTACGGGACTAGCGGGAGAAAGGACGCAGTATTTT. Residues: CSASTGLAGERTQYF.

The chain has TRBV4-1 and TRBJ2-4; 10 positions agree with TRBD2. CDR1 is MGHRA and CDR2 is YSYEKL in the germline V gene. V dropped 0 bases and J dropped 2; count of bases not matched to a gene: 4. The CDR3 sequence is 17 residues long. CDR3 region: CASSQDPAGGTKNIQYF. The CDR3 coding sequence is TGCGCCAGCAGCCAAGACCCAGCGGGGGGGACCAAAAACATTCAGTACTTC.

This clone was seen a few times. The chain carries TRBV3-1 (or the pseudogene TRBV3-2) and TRBJ2-5; maybe TRBD2 (6 bases). The CDR3 extends over 15 amino acids. The V gene lost 6 bases and the J gene lost 2 bases, with 16 bases spanning the gap. Germline V lookup: CDR1 LGHDT, CDR2 YNNKEL (reference sequence). The CDR3 loop reads CASSPRLAGQETQYF. DNA for the CDR3: TGTGCCAGCAGTCCAAGACTGGCGGGGCAAGAGACCCAGTACTTC.

This rearrangement joins TRBV6-4 to TRBJ2-2; 8 bases line up with TRBD2. CDR1 is MRHNA and CDR2 is SNTAGT in the germline V gene. CDR3 length: 13 residues. CDR3 DNA sequence: TGTGCAAGCGGGAGCGGGTACACCGGGGAGCTGTTTTTT. This gives the protein CASGSGYTGELFF.

The rearrangement uses TRBV6-5 and TRBJ1-3; 9 bases are a match to TRBD1. J gave up 8 bases and V 6 bases, and 8 bases lay outside the gene matches. This CDR3 comprises 14 residues. Germline CDR1 is MNHEY and CDR2 is SVGAGI. CDR3 DNA sequence: TGTGCCAGCAGCTTCGGACAGGGGTTTGACACCATATATTTT. It encodes CASSFGQGFDTIYF.

V gene TRBV5-4 combines with J gene TRBJ2-2; 9 nucleotides match TRBD1. The CDR3 consists of 15 residues. The J segment lost 4 bases and the V segment lost 4 bases, leaving 5 bases of the junction unmatched. Germline CDR1 SGHNT, CDR2 YYREEE (reference sequence). This chain's CDR3 is CASSPGQGSTGELFF. The CDR3, as DNA: TGTGCCAGCAGCCCGGGACAGGGCAGCACCGGGGAGCTGTTTTTT. The entire variable domain, with the rest obtained from reference TRBV5-4 and TRBJ2-2, is as follows: ETGVTQSPTHLIKTRGQQVTLRCSSQSGHNTVSWYQQALGQGPQFIFQYYREEENGRGNFPPRFSGLQFPNYSSELNVNALELDDSALYLCASSPGQGSTGELFFGEGSRLTVL.

The chain combines TRBV6-5 with TRBJ2-7, with 7 bases identical to TRBD2. This CDR3 spans 11 amino acids. The germline V gene has CDR1 MNHEY and CDR2 SVGAGI. V dropped 6 bases and J dropped 7; count of bases not matched to a gene: 3. CDR3 coding DNA: TGTGCCAGCAGATCCGGGGGGGAGCAGTACTTC. This translates into CASRSGGEQYF.

The chain joins TRBV5-7 to TRBJ1-4; 8 bases line up with TRBD1. TRBV5-7 is known as an ORF, though its function is uncertain. Trimming took 7 bases from V and 5 from J; bases not matched to a gene: 7. There are 14 residues in the CDR3. The CDR3 loop reads CASPRTGKNEKLFF. DNA for the CDR3: TGTGCCAGCCCCAGGACAGGGAAGAATGAAAAACTGTTTTTT.

The gene calls are TRBV20-1 and TRBJ1-1; D not resolved. Germline loops: CDR1 DFQATT, CDR2 SNEGSKA (reference sequence). The CDR3 length is 14 residues. V lost 3 bases to trimming and J lost 1 base, with 12 bases between them. CDR3 residues: CSASWLTANTEAFF. CDR3 nucleotide sequence: TGCAGTGCTAGTTGGCTCACCGCGAACACTGAAGCTTTCTTT.

The gene calls are TRBV6-2 or TRBV6-3 and TRBJ2-1; 11 nucleotides align to TRBD2. Per germline, CDR1 MNHEY and CDR2 SVGEGT. The trim removed 5 bases at V and 4 bases at J, leaving 19 bases unmatched. This CDR3 has 20 amino acids. CDR3 sequence: CASSTLAGGPRVEGYNEQFF. CDR3 DNA: TGTGCCAGCAGTACTTTAGCGGGAGGGCCGAGGGTTGAGGGTTACAATGAGCAGTTCTTC.

The chain recombines TRBV3-1 (or the pseudogene TRBV3-2) with TRBJ2-1, with a weak D call TRBD2 (5 bases). The CDR3 runs to 15 residues. CDR1 and CDR2 from the germline V gene are LGHDT and YNNKEL (reference sequence). V lost 0 bases, J lost 1 base, and 7 bases lay in between. The DNA for the CDR3 is TGTGCCAGCAGCCAAGACAGGACTTCCTACAATGAGCAGTTCTTC. Translation gives CASSQDRTSYNEQFF.

This chain joins TRBV3-1 (or the pseudogene TRBV3-2) and TRBJ2-6; 7 nucleotides agree with TRBD1. The germline V gene encodes CDR1 LGHDT and CDR2 YNNKEL (reference sequence). This CDR3 spans 17 amino acids. V dropped 4 bases and J dropped 1; count of bases not matched to a gene: 7. The CDR3 loop reads CASSRRQQGSGANVLTF. The CDR3 bases are TGTGCCAGCAGCCGTAGACAACAGGGGTCTGGGGCCAACGTCCTGACTTTC.

The table lists this clone with a few counts. The chain carries TRBV15 and TRBJ2-7; D not resolved. Germline-derived CDR1 and CDR2 are LNHNV and YYDKDF (reference sequence). Deletions cut 0 bases from V and 2 bases from J, with 8 bases between. CDR3 length: 14 residues. Here the CDR3 reads CATSRDLGAYEQYF. For the CDR3, the DNA is TGTGCCACCAGCAGAGATCTAGGTGCCTACGAGCAGTACTTC.

The V call is TRBV12-3 or TRBV12-4, the J call TRBJ2-3, with unresolved D. The CDR3 extends over 13 amino acids. Trimming left V 4 bases short and J 2 bases short, with 7 bases between. The CDR3 DNA is TGTGCCAGCAGTTCCACTACCACAGATACGCAGTATTTT. As protein: CASSSTTTDTQYF.

The chain carries TRBV28 and TRBJ1-2; unclear D gene. Germline lookup yields CDR1 MDHEN and CDR2 SYDVKM. The CDR3 length is 13 residues. V gave up 4 bases and J gave up 3 bases, with 9 bases separating them. The CDR3 DNA reads TGTGCCAGCAGTTCAGGCCTCGACTATGGCTACACCTTC. It encodes CASSSGLDYGYTF.

The chain combines TRBV7-3 with TRBJ2-7; maybe TRBD1 (6 bases). The length of the CDR3 is 13 residues. Deletions cut 5 bases from V and 3 bases from J, with 11 bases between. Germline V gives CDR1 SGHTA, CDR2 FQGTGA. CDR3 residues: CASSPQDSYEQYF. CDR3 bases: TGTGCCAGCAGCCCCCAGGACAGCTACGAGCAGTACTTC.

J is TRBJ1-2 and V is TRBV7-2; 8 positions agree with TRBD1. The ends lost 1 base at V and 2 bases at J; junction bases unmatched: 0. CDR3 size: 14 residues. Germline-derived CDR1 and CDR2 are SGHTA and FQGNSA. CDR3 amino acids: CASSLGTGNYGYTF. The CDR3 bases are TGTGCCAGCAGCTTAGGGACAGGGAACTATGGCTACACCTTC.

Written as DNA, the CDR3 is TGCGCCACCGAGGGCGGGGCCAACACCGGGGAGCTGTTTTTT. Translation: CATEGGANTGELFF. This chain links TRBV10-2 with TRBJ2-2; TRBD2 is a possible D gene (6 bases). V lost 10 bases, J lost 2 bases, and 14 bases lay in between. Germline loops: CDR1 WSHSY, CDR2 SAAADI. The CDR3 extends over 14 amino acids.

This clone was observed once. V usage is TRBV5-1 and J usage is TRBJ1-1; 8 bases are shared with TRBD1. With V trimmed by 2 bases and J by 5 bases, 8 bases remained unmatched. This CDR3 spans 15 amino acids. CDR1 is SGHRS and CDR2 is YFSETQ in the germline V gene. CDR3 DNA sequence: TGCGCCAGCAGCTTTGAACAGGGGGGGAGGACTGAAGCTTTCTTT. As protein: CASSFEQGGRTEAFF.

A few counts support this clone. J is TRBJ2-1 and V is TRBV7-8; D may be TRBD1 (5 bases). The CDR3 sequence is 15 residues long. The germline gives CDR1 SGHVS, CDR2 FQNEAQ. Trimming cost V 4 bases and J 4 bases, with 14 bases left between them. CDR3 DNA: TGTGCCAGCAGCTCACGATGGACAACTTACAATGAGCAGTTCTTC. It translates to CASSSRWTTYNEQFF.

The chain employs TRBV18 and TRBJ1-1; 8 nucleotides match TRBD1. The CDR3 length is 16 residues. V trimming: 0 bases; J trimming: 5 bases; junction bases outside the gene matches: 8. CDR1 and CDR2 (germline): KGHSH, LQKENI. CDR3 region: CASSPPYSRGLTEAFF. Written as DNA, the CDR3 is TGTGCCAGCTCACCACCGTATAGCAGGGGGCTAACTGAAGCTTTCTTT. Variable domain in full (rest from reference TRBV18 and TRBJ1-1): NAGVMQNPRHLVRRRGQEARLRCSPMKGHSHVYWYRQLPEEGLKFMVYLQKENIIDESGMPKERFSAEFPKEGPSILRIQQVVRGDSAAYFCASSPPYSRGLTEAFFGQGTRLTVV.

CDR3 in amino acids: CASSAHTGTGGTEAFF. The CDR3 DNA sequence: TGTGCCAGCAGCGCGCACACCGGGACAGGAGGGACTGAAGCTTTCTTT. This chain joins TRBV9 and TRBJ1-1; 8 bases agree with TRBD1. Unmatched junction bases numbered 12, after V lost 3 bases and J lost 5 bases. Germline lookup yields CDR1 SGDLS and CDR2 YYNGEE. This CDR3 is built from 16 residues.

The rearrangement uses TRBV5-1 and TRBJ1-2; 8 bases agree with TRBD1. Germline lookup yields CDR1 SGHRS and CDR2 YFSETQ. CDR3 length equals 14 residues. V was clipped by 4 bases and J by 8 bases; unmatched bases: 10. CDR3: CASSLSDRAGGYTF. Here the CDR3 DNA reads TGCGCCAGCAGCCTGTCGGACAGGGCGGGAGGCTACACCTTC.

The chain recombines TRBV6-5 with TRBJ2-1; 16 bases match TRBD2. From germline, CDR1 is MNHEY and CDR2 SVGAGI. V lost 8 bases to trimming and J lost 8 bases; unmatched junction nucleotides: 6. The CDR3 sequence is 15 residues long. The CDR3 sequence is CASSGLAGGGDEQFF. The CDR3 bases are TGTGCCAGCTCGGGACTAGCGGGAGGGGGCGATGAGCAGTTCTTC.

This rearrangement joins TRBV7-8 to TRBJ1-1; D is possibly TRBD1 (5 bases). Trimming removed 5 bases at V and 5 bases at J, with 21 bases between. The CDR3 is 16 residues long. Per germline, CDR1 SGHVS and CDR2 FQNEAQ. The CDR3 here is CASSRDFSFGMTEAFF. As DNA, the CDR3 is TGTGCCAGCAGCAGGGACTTTTCTTTTGGGATGACTGAAGCTTTCTTT.

The gene calls are TRBV5-1 and TRBJ2-3; TRBD2 agrees at 7 bases. V was clipped by 0 bases and J by 3 bases; unmatched bases: 1. The CDR3 length is 14 residues. CDR1 is SGHRS and CDR2 is YFSETQ in the germline V gene. CDR3 amino acids: CASSLEAGTDTQYF. CDR3 bases: TGCGCCAGCAGCTTGGAAGCGGGAACAGATACGCAGTATTTT.